A selection of T cell receptor beta chains follows, all from one sample in a study of CD8 T cells in Susac syndrome. TCRdb re-analysed the immunoSEQ multiplex PCR reads in MiXCR, keeping a single row per CDR3 protein. Of around 200,000 distinct CDR3 sequences listed, more than 85% are singletons. Material for sequencing was CD4+ T cells from PBMCs. These receptors all stem from a human donor with multiple sclerosis. CDR3s include the opening cysteine and the closing phenylalanine or tryptophan. A D gene is named only where the DNA matches it firmly. Some rows mark clone size as missing; the rest say once, few, many or name a class of expanded clone.

J: TRBJ1-1
size: .
V: TRBV30
D: .
DNA: TGTGCCTGGAGTGCAGGGGCGTACACTGAAGCTTTCTTT
CDR3: CAWSAGAYTEAFF

J: TRBJ1-3
size: .
V: TRBV9
D: .
DNA: TGTGCCAGCAGCGACAGGGTCGGAGACACCATATATTTT
CDR3: CASSDRVGDTIYF

J: TRBJ1-1
size: .
V: TRBV7-3
D: .
DNA: TGTGCCAGCAGCCGATCCGGTAACACTGAAGCTTTCTTT
CDR3: CASSRSGNTEAFF

J: TRBJ2-1
size: .
V: TRBV30
D: .
DNA: TGTGCCTGGAGCCAGGGGGGGACCTACAATGAGCAGTTCTTC
CDR3: CAWSQGGTYNEQFF

J: TRBJ2-7
size: .
V: TRBV20-1
D: .
DNA: TGCAGTGCTGAACGGGACGGGGATTACGAGCAGTACTTC
CDR3: CSAERDGDYEQYF

J: TRBJ2-3
size: .
V: TRBV4-1
D: .
DNA: TGCGCCAGCAGCCAAGCTCTAGCTTCTGCAGATACGCAGTATTTT
CDR3: CASSQALASADTQYF

J: TRBJ2-5
size: .
V: TRBV30
D: .
DNA: TGTGCCTGGAGTGTACGGGCAAGGGAGACCCAGTACTTC
CDR3: CAWSVRARETQYF

J: TRBJ2-3
size: .
V: TRBV20-1
D: .
DNA: TGCAGTGCCCTATTGTGGGCGGATACGCAGTATTTT
CDR3: CSALLWADTQYF

J: TRBJ1-1
size: .
V: TRBV12-5
D: .
DNA: TGTGCTAGTGGTTTGGTACCGGGCGGAAACACTGAAGCTTTCTTT
CDR3: CASGLVPGGNTEAFF

J: TRBJ1-1
size: once
V: TRBV5-1
D: .
DNA: TGCGCCAGCAGCTTGGGCAGCCCTAGGACTGAAGCTTTCTTT
CDR3: CASSLGSPRTEAFF

J: TRBJ2-3
size: .
V: TRBV29-1
D: .
DNA: TGCAGCGTGGCCCCCGGGACTCGCAGGCCAGATACGCAGTATTTT
CDR3: CSVAPGTRRPDTQYF

J: TRBJ1-6
size: .
V: TRBV18
D: .
DNA: TGTGCCAGCTCACTCAGTCCGTCGGGGGACCTCCACTTT
CDR3: CASSLSPSGDLHF

J: TRBJ1-5
size: .
V: TRBV29-1
D: TRBD1
DNA: TGCAGCGTTGCCCCGGGACAGGGTAGACAGCCCCAGCATTTT
CDR3: CSVAPGQGRQPQHF

J: TRBJ1-2
size: .
V: TRBV25-1
D: TRBD1
DNA: TGTGCCAGCAGTGAACCACTGAAGGGGGCCGGCTACACCTTC
CDR3: CASSEPLKGAGYTF

J: TRBJ1-1
size: .
V: TRBV14
D: .
DNA: TGTGCCAGCAGCCCGTGGGAGGGGGCTGAAGCTTTCTTT
CDR3: CASSPWEGAEAFF